This T cell receptor (beta chain) was captured in a study of T cell repertoires in ileal Crohn's disease. Turning to the study itself: At surgery, under 40% of patients smoked, with median disease duration approximately 7.3 years.

Per the germline V gene, CDR1 is SNHLY and CDR2 is FYNNEI. The CDR3 runs to 16 residues. The J segment lost 0 bases and the V segment lost 6 bases, leaving 7 bases of the junction unmatched. The table came from immunoSEQ multiplex PCR; TCRdb's copy has only in-frame clones and leaves some out. The sample comprises 55,000 to 65,000 clones, roughly nine tenths of which are singletons, and roughly 2% rests with the top ten. As for time point: neoterminal ileum biopsy at postoperative endoscopy, about 6 months after surgery. Eligibility required adulthood, ileal or ileocolonic Crohn's disease and indicated ileocolonic resection.

V usage is TRBV2 and J usage is TRBJ1-5; 8 bases map to TRBD1. The clonotype was recovered from an adult with Crohn's disease. Sequencing was carried out using ileal tissue. CDR3 DNA sequence: TGTGCCAGCAGGAAAACGGGACAGGCTAGCAATCAGCCCCAGCATTTT. Translated: CASRKTGQASNQPQHF.